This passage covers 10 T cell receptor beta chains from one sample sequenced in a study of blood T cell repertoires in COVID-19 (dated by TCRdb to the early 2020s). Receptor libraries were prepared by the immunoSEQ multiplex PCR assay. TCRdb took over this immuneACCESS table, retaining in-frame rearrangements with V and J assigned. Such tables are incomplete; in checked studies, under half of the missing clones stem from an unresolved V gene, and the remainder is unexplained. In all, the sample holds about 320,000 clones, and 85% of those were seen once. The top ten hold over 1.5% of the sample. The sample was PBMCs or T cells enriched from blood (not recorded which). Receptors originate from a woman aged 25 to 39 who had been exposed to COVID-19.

Here the CDR3 reads CAWNRDRPTYEQYF. The CDR3 DNA reads TGTGCCTGGAACCGGGACAGACCAACCTACGAGCAGTACTTC. The chain couples TRBV30 to TRBJ2-7, with 7 bases identical to TRBD1. The CDR3 covers 14 residues. V lost 4 bases and J lost 2; bases outside the gene matches: 8. From germline, CDR1 is GTSNPN and CDR2 SVGIG (reference sequence).

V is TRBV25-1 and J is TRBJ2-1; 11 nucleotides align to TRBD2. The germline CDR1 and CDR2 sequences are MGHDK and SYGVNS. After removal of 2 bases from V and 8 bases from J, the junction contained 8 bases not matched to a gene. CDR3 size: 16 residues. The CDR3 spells CASSEGKTSGVDEQFF. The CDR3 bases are TGTGCCAGCAGTGAAGGAAAGACTAGCGGGGTCGATGAGCAGTTCTTC.

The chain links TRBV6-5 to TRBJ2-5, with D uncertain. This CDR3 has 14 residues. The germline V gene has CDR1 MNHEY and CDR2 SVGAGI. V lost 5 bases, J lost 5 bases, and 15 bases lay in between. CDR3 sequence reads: CASSLRNSRETQYF. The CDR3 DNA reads TGTGCCAGCAGTCTTCGTAATTCCAGGGAGACCCAGTACTTC.

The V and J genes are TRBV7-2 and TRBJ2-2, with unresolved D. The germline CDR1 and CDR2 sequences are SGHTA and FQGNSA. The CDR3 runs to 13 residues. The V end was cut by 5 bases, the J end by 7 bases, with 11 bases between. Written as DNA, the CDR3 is TGTGCCAGCAGCCCCGGGTCTTACGGGGAGCTGTTTTTT. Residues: CASSPGSYGELFF.

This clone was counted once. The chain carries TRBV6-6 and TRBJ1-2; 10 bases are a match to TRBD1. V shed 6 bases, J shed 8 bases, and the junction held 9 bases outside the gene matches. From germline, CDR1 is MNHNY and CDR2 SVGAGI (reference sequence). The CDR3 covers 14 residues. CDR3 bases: TGTGCCAGCAGGATAGACAGGGGGCAGGAAGGCTACACCTTC. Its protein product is CASRIDRGQEGYTF.

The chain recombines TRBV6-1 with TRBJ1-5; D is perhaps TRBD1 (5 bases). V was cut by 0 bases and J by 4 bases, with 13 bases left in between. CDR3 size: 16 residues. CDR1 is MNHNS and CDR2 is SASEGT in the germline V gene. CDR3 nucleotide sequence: TGTGCCAGCAGTGAAGCGGACAAGTATCTAAATCAGCCCCAGCATTTT. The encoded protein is CASSEADKYLNQPQHF.

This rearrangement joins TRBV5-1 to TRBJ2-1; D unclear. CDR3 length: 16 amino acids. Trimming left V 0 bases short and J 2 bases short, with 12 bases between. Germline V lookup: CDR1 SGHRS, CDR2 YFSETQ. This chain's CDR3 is CASSLAFGGTYNEQFF. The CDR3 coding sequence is TGCGCCAGCAGCTTGGCCTTTGGCGGAACCTACAATGAGCAGTTCTTC.

The CDR3 reads CASSKAKIGGEPGTDTQYF. In nucleotides, the CDR3 is TGTGCCAGCAGCAAAGCAAAAATAGGGGGCGAACCGGGCACAGATACGCAGTATTTT. V is TRBV21-1 and J is TRBJ2-3; the table's D gene call, TRBD1, was not cross checked with the DNA. TRBV21-1 is tagged as a pseudogene. CDR3 length equals 19 residues.

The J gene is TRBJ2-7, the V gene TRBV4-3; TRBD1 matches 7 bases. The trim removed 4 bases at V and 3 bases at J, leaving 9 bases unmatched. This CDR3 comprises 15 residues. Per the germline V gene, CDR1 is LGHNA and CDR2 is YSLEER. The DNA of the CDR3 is TGCGCCAGCAGCCCGAGACAGGGCAGAAACTACGAGCAGTACTTC. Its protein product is CASSPRQGRNYEQYF.

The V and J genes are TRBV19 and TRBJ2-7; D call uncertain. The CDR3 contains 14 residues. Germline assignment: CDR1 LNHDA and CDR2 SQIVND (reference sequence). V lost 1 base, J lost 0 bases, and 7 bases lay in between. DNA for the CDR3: TGTGCCAGTAGTATAGCCCTACCCTCCTACGAGCAGTACTTC. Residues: CASSIALPSYEQYF.